The 19 T cell receptor beta chains below all came from one sample that was sequenced in a study of T cells in Graves' hyperthyroidism and ophthalmopathy. TCR beta CDR3 region amplification was performed from RNA transcripts. In the first-round RT-PCR of the TCR CDR3, the HTBI primer set was used. TCRdb reprocessed the multiplex PCR reads via MiXCR and lists one record per CDR3 protein. Found here are about 350,000 distinct CDR3 sequences, approximately 13% of them singletons; the top ten hold under 30%. Material: blood. These receptors originate from a woman in her thirties with Graves' hyperthyroidism.

The chain uses TRBV28 and TRBJ2-7; 9 nucleotides match TRBD1. After removal of 7 bases from V and 5 bases from J, the junction contained 9 bases not matched to a gene. Germline CDR1 is MDHEN and CDR2 is SYDVKM. The CDR3 extends over 14 amino acids. The DNA of the CDR3 is TGTGCCAGCACCCCCCCTCGACAGGGGGACGAGCAGTACTTC. Its translation: CASTPPRQGDEQYF.

This clonotype has just a few counts. The chain recombines TRBV19 with TRBJ1-1; TRBD1 matches 8 bases. CDR1 and CDR2 from the germline V gene are LNHDA and SQIVND (reference sequence). The CDR3 runs 14 residues. Trimming removed 5 bases from V and 4 bases from J; junction bases left unmatched: 6. CDR3 protein: CASSDRGGSTEAFF. The CDR3 region has the DNA TGTGCCAGTAGTGACAGGGGAGGGTCCACTGAAGCTTTCTTT.

This clonotype was detected a few times. The chain has TRBV7-2 and TRBJ2-4; maybe TRBD1 (5 bases). The CDR3 runs 12 residues. The V end was cut by 8 bases, the J end by 1 base, with 6 bases between. Per the germline V gene, CDR1 is SGHTA and CDR2 is FQGNSA. CDR3 protein: CASSGAKNIQYF. DNA for the CDR3: TGTGCCAGCTCAGGGGCCAAAAACATTCAGTACTTC.

On this clonotype itself: A read error is possible here, since a much larger clone lies one base away. The chain links TRBV6-5 to TRBJ2-5; 7 bases agree with TRBD1. This CDR3 contains 14 residues. V was pared by 4 bases and J by 5 bases, with 7 bases of the junction left unmatched. CDR1 is MNHEY and CDR2 is SVGAGI in the germline V gene. CDR3 protein: CASSFRGGTETQYF. The CDR3 region has the DNA TGTGCCAGCAGTTTTCGAGGGGGCACGGAGACCCAGTACTTC.

This clonotype was observed at least ten times. The CDR3 DNA reads as TGTGCCAGCAGCCCCTCCCAAGGTAGTTTCTACAATGAGCAGTTCTTC. Protein sequence: CASSPSQGSFYNEQFF. V gene TRBV3-1 combines with J gene TRBJ2-1; unclear D gene. With 4 bases removed from V and 3 bases from J, the gap between germline ends came to 16 bases. This CDR3 is built from 16 residues. Germline V gene data show CDR1 as LGHDT and CDR2 as YNNKEL (reference sequence).

This clonotype has at least ten counts. Sequence at one end of the junction differs from germline and may be a read error. The chain recombines TRBV28 with TRBJ2-1; perhaps TRBD2 as D (6 bases). The CDR3 is made up of 12 amino acids. Germline V gene sequence: CDR1 MDHEN, CDR2 SYDVKM. CDR3 nucleotides: TGTGCCACCAGTGTCGCGGGGCTAGAGCAGTTCTTC. Its protein product is CATSVAGLEQFF.

The rearrangement uses TRBV12-3 or TRBV12-4 and TRBJ2-7; 8 nucleotides align to TRBD1. The CDR3 is 13 residues long. V was clipped by 3 bases and J by 6 bases; unmatched bases: 4. The CDR3 nucleotides read TGTGCCAGCAGTTTCGGACAGGGCATCGAGCAGTACTTC. Translated: CASSFGQGIEQYF.

At least ten counts were recorded for this clonotype. The V gene is TRBV2, the J gene TRBJ1-5; D is uncertain. V lost 4 bases and J 4 bases, leaving 11 bases between the germline ends. The CDR3 contains 14 residues. Germline-derived CDR1 and CDR2 are SNHLY and FYNNEI. The CDR3 DNA follows: TGTGCCAGCAGTGTGTTGGGCGGGAATCAGCCCCAGCATTTT. This encodes CASSVLGGNQPQHF. Based on the CDR3 plus reference TRBV2 and TRBJ1-5, the full variable domain is EPEVTQTPSHQVTQMGQEVILRCVPISNHLYFYWYRQILGQKVEFLVSFYNNEISEKSEIFDDQFSVERPDGSNFTLKIRSTKLEDSAMYFCASSVLGGNQPQHFGDGTRLSIL.

This clonotype occurred many times. This chain connects TRBV12-3 or TRBV12-4 to TRBJ2-3; D is ambiguous. Trimming cost V 4 bases and J 2 bases, with 13 bases left between them. The CDR3 loop spans 15 amino acids. CDR3 DNA sequence: TGTGCCAGCAGTTCACCCCGTTTTTACACAGATACGCAGTATTTT. This encodes CASSSPRFYTDTQYF.

The chain couples TRBV29-1 to TRBJ2-5; no definite D call. Germline V gene data show CDR1 as SQVTM and CDR2 as ANQGSEA. V shed 6 bases and J shed 5 bases, with 13 bases lying between them. The CDR3 covers 12 residues. The DNA for the CDR3 is TGCAGCGTCGTACCTAGTGGGGAGACCCAGTACTTC. Protein product: CSVVPSGETQYF. The variable domain in full, completed from reference TRBV29-1 and TRBJ2-5, reads SAVISQKPSRDICQRGTSLTIQCQVDSQVTMMFWYRQQPGQSLTLIATANQGSEATYESGFVIDKFPISRPNLTFSTLTVSNMSPEDSSIYLCSVVPSGETQYFGPGTRLLVL.

The table lists this clonotype with many counts. The V and J genes are TRBV12-3 or TRBV12-4 and TRBJ2-6; the D is unclear. Trimming removed 6 bases at V and 2 bases at J, with 11 bases between. The CDR3 consists of 15 residues. CDR3 residues: CASSRSSPGANVLTF. CDR3 in DNA: TGTGCCAGCAGCCGATCCTCCCCTGGGGCCAACGTCCTGACTTTC.

This clonotype has a count of ten or more. The J gene is TRBJ2-4, the V gene TRBV27, with a tentative D call TRBD1 (5 bases). V dropped 3 bases and J dropped 1 base, with 13 bases sitting between them. This CDR3 contains 16 residues. Germline V gene sequence: CDR1 MNHEY, CDR2 SMNVEV (reference sequence). CDR3 nucleotide sequence: TGTGCCAGCAGTTTTCAGGGTATCGGGGCCAAAAACATTCAGTACTTC. This gives the protein CASSFQGIGAKNIQYF.

Only a few counts were recorded for this clonotype. V gene TRBV10-3 combines with J gene TRBJ2-5; 7 bases match TRBD2. Per the germline V gene, CDR1 is ENHRY and CDR2 is SYGVKD. CDR3 length: 15 residues. V lost 6 bases, J lost 1 base, and 8 bases stayed unmatched. The CDR3 sequence is CAISSGTNFQETQYF. The CDR3, as DNA: TGTGCCATCAGCTCCGGGACTAACTTCCAAGAGACCCAGTACTTC.

This clonotype was observed at least ten times. The chain has TRBV5-4 and TRBJ1-6, with D perhaps TRBD1 (5 bases). The CDR3 contains 12 residues. Trimming shortened V by 0 bases and J by 16 bases, and 11 bases separated the two germline ends. CDR1 and CDR2 (germline): SGHNT, YYREEE (reference sequence). The CDR3 sequence: CASSLDGTPLHF. The DNA of the CDR3 is TGTGCCAGCAGCTTGGACGGGACCCCGCTCCACTTT.

This clonotype was counted at least ten times. V and J are TRBV28 and TRBJ2-3; 10 positions agree with TRBD2. V gave up 1 base and J gave up 2 bases; unmatched junction bases: 3. The CDR3 is 16 amino acids. CDR1 is MDHEN, CDR2 SYDVKM, per germline. CDR3 in DNA: TGTGCCAGCAGTTTATCGGGACTAGCGAACACAGATACGCAGTATTTT. Its translation: CASSLSGLANTDTQYF.

This clonotype was detected many times. The V gene is TRBV5-1, the J gene TRBJ1-2; D is possibly TRBD1 (5 bases). The CDR3 has 16 amino acids. V was trimmed by 0 bases and J by 8 bases, leaving 20 bases between them. Per germline, CDR1 SGHRS and CDR2 YFSETQ. DNA of the CDR3: TGCGCCAGCAGCTTGGACTATAGGGGAAACTATGGGGGCTACACCTTC. Its protein is CASSLDYRGNYGGYTF.

This clonotype has just a few counts. One end of the junction varies from germline; a read error may be responsible. The rearrangement uses TRBV5-1 and TRBJ2-3, with a weak D call TRBD1 (6 bases). CDR1 and CDR2 (germline): SGHRS, YFSETQ. The CDR3 spans 16 residues. The DNA of the CDR3 is TGCGCCAGCAGCTTGGTTGCAGGGGTTAAGTCAGATACGCAGTGTTTT. Encoded protein: CASSLVAGVKSDTQCF.

The table lists this clonotype with many counts. V usage is TRBV6-1 and J usage is TRBJ2-5; D not certain. Trimming stripped 1 base from V and 5 bases from J, with 8 bases between. The CDR3 is 13 amino acids. Germline V gene data show CDR1 as MNHNS and CDR2 as SASEGT. The CDR3: CASSEDGGETQYF. The CDR3 DNA is TGTGCCAGCAGTGAAGACGGCGGCGAGACCCAGTACTTC.

This clonotype occurred many times. The CDR3 nucleotides are TGTGCCGACGGGGGTGGCTCCTACAATGAGCAGTTCTTC. Its protein product is CADGGGSYNEQFF. V gene TRBV12-3 or TRBV12-4 combines with J gene TRBJ2-1; perhaps TRBD2 as D (6 bases). This CDR3 has 13 amino acids. V shed 11 bases and J shed 0 bases, with 11 bases lying between them.